A selection of T cell receptor beta chains follows, all from one sample in a study of Tregs in tolerant kidney transplant recipients. Data came from immunoSEQ multiplex PCR; TCRdb stores just in-frame clones and leaves some out. The repertoire holds about 110,000 clones, with almost 90% as singletons. The sample in question was CD4+ T cells from blood, obtained before the transplant. The source of these receptors is a human donor who received a combined kidney and bone marrow transplant. Each CDR3 is given with its conserved first and last residue. The D gene is left open where the match is weak. A clone size is listed for some rows: how often the clone was seen (once, few, many), or a class if it is expanded.

d_gene	j_gene	abundance	v_gene	CDR3aa	CDR3nt
TRBD2	TRBJ2-7	NA	TRBV4-3	CASSYDGSGKSYEQYF	TGCGCCAGCAGTTACGATGGTAGCGGGAAATCCTACGAGCAGTACTTC
TRBD2	TRBJ2-7	NA	TRBV6-6	CASSYRTSGSYEQYF	TGTGCCAGCAGTTACAGGACTAGCGGATCCTACGAGCAGTACTTC
NA	TRBJ1-2	NA	TRBV5-6	CASSLPGVYGYTF	TGTGCCAGCAGCTTGCCGGGGGTCTATGGCTACACCTTC
NA	TRBJ1-2	NA	TRBV6-1	CASTKRDLGYTF	TGTGCCAGCACCAAACGAGATTTGGGCTACACCTTC
TRBD1	TRBJ1-1	NA	TRBV6-6	CASSYYSRGSTEAFF	TGTGCCAGCAGTTACTATAGCAGGGGGAGCACTGAAGCTTTCTTT
NA	TRBJ1-5	once	TRBV28	CASSLSEGLWNQPQHF	TGTGCCAGCAGTTTATCGGAGGGCTTATGGAATCAGCCCCAGCATTTT
TRBD2	TRBJ2-1	NA	TRBV2	CATLGLAGINEQFF	TGTGCCACCCTGGGACTAGCGGGAATCAATGAGCAGTTCTTC
TRBD1	TRBJ1-1	NA	TRBV5-4	CASSPPQGGGGTEAFF	TGTGCCAGCAGCCCCCCGCAAGGAGGGGGCGGCACTGAAGCTTTCTTT
TRBD2	TRBJ2-7	NA	TRBV9	CASSHPRTSGSPSSEQYF	TGTGCCAGCAGCCACCCAAGGACTAGCGGGAGCCCTTCGAGCGAGCAGTACTTC
NA	TRBJ2-3	NA	TRBV19	CASRPGRVGTDTQYF	TGTGCCAGTCGTCCTGGGCGGGTGGGCACAGATACGCAGTATTTT
TRBD1	TRBJ1-1	NA	TRBV4-1	CASSQEETGVGLDGTEAFF	TGCGCCAGCAGCCAAGAAGAGACAGGGGTTGGTTTAGATGGCACTGAAGCTTTCTTT